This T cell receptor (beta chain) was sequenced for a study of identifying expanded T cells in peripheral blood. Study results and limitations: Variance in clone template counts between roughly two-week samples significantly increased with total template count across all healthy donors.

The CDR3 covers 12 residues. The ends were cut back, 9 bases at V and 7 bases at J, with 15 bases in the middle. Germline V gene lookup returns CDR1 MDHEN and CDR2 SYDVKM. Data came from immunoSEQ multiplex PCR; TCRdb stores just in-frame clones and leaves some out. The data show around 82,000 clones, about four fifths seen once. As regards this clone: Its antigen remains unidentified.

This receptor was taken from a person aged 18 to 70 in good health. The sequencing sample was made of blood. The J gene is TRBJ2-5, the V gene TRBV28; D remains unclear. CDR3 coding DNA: TGTGCCAGTACCACCCCCTGGGGGACCCAGTACTTC. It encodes CASTTPWGTQYF.